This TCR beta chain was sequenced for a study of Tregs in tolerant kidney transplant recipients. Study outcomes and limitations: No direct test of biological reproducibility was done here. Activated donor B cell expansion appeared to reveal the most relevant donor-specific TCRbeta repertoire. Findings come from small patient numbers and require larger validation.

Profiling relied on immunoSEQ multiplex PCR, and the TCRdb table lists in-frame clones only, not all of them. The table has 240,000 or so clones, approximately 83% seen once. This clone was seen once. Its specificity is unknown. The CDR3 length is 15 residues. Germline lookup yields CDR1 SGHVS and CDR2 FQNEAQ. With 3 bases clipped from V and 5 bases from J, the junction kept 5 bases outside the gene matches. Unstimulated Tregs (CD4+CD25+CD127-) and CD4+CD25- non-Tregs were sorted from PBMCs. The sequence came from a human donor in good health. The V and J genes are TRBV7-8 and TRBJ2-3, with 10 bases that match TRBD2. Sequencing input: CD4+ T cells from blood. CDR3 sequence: CASSFSGRVQDTQYF. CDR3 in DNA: TGTGCCAGCAGCTTCAGCGGGAGGGTACAAGATACGCAGTATTTT.